These 9 T cell receptor beta chains came from one sample sequenced in a study of T cell responses to AZD1222 COVID-19 vaccine. Sequencing used immunoSEQ multiplex PCR; TCRdb keeps in-frame clones, though not all of them. Here the sample spans 150,000 to 200,000 clones, more than 90% being singletons. The sequences come from peripheral blood, collected 28 days after the second dose of the MenACWY control vaccine. These receptors all come from an adult who received the MenACWY meningococcal vaccine as a control.

The chain recombines TRBV9 with TRBJ2-3; tentative D call: TRBD1 (6 bases). The V gene's germline CDR1 is SGDLS and CDR2 YYNGEE. The CDR3 is 15 amino acids. V was trimmed by 0 bases and J by 2 bases, leaving 10 bases between them. CDR3 in DNA: TGTGCCAGCAGCGTAGGAGGACAGCCCACAGATACGCAGTATTTT. It yields the protein CASSVGGQPTDTQYF.

This clone was observed a single time. The chain joins TRBV10-3 to TRBJ1-2, with D unresolved. Trimming took 6 bases from V and 4 from J, leaving 12 bases between them. The CDR3 covers 13 residues. Germline CDR1 and CDR2: ENHRY and SYGVKD. CDR3 loop: CAISLGASYGYTF. The CDR3 region has the DNA TGTGCCATCAGCCTCGGTGCTTCCTATGGCTACACCTTC.

In its sample, this clone was seen once. This rearrangement joins TRBV7-9 to TRBJ2-7, with no clear D. The CDR3 sequence is 16 residues long. V dropped 8 bases and J dropped 2 bases, with 22 bases sitting between them. CDR1 is SEHNR and CDR2 is FQNEAQ in the germline V gene (reference sequence). This CDR3 reads CASGELGAQFTYEQYF. CDR3 in DNA: TGTGCCAGCGGCGAGCTAGGAGCCCAGTTTACCTACGAGCAGTACTTC.

V usage is TRBV6-4 and J usage is TRBJ2-2; D uncertain. This CDR3 comprises 15 residues. Trimming removed 11 bases at V and 2 bases at J, with 18 bases between. Germline V gene data show CDR1 as MRHNA and CDR2 as SNTAGT. The CDR3 is CARTEREDNTGELFF. The CDR3 DNA follows: TGTGCCCGAACAGAGAGAGAGGACAACACCGGGGAGCTGTTTTTT.

The gene calls are TRBV28 and TRBJ2-1, with D uncertain. Trimming stripped 7 bases from V and 5 bases from J, with 12 bases between. This CDR3 region has 13 residues. Germline CDR1 MDHEN, CDR2 SYDVKM. The CDR3 region has the DNA TGTGCCAGCACTCTTTATGTGGACAATGAGCAGTTCTTC. It translates to CASTLYVDNEQFF.

The chain joins TRBV5-1 to TRBJ2-7; D perhaps matches TRBD2 (6 bases). Germline V lookup: CDR1 SGHRS, CDR2 YFSETQ. The CDR3 extends over 14 amino acids. Trimming cost V 0 bases and J 3 bases, with 10 bases left between them. CDR3 DNA sequence: TGCGCCAGCAGCTTGGGGAGCGGGTACTACGAGCAGTACTTC. Amino acid sequence: CASSLGSGYYEQYF.

The rearrangement links TRBV9 to TRBJ1-3; the match to TRBD1 covers 9 bases. There are 18 residues in the CDR3. Germline CDR1 is SGDLS and CDR2 is YYNGEE. V dropped 0 bases and J dropped 1; count of bases not matched to a gene: 8. The CDR3 loop reads CASSVAPDRGDSGNTIYF. CDR3 nucleotide sequence: TGTGCCAGCAGCGTAGCACCGGACAGGGGCGATTCTGGAAACACCATATATTTT.

J is TRBJ2-7 and V is TRBV7-7, with 8 positions matching TRBD1. This CDR3 has 15 amino acids. Germline loops: CDR1 SSHAT, CDR2 FNYEAQ (reference sequence). After removal of 3 bases from V and 3 bases from J, the junction contained 7 bases not matched to a gene. As DNA, the CDR3 is TGTGCCAGCAGCTTCGGACAGGGATTGGGCTACGAGCAGTACTTC. Protein: CASSFGQGLGYEQYF.

This chain links TRBV6-5 with TRBJ1-2, with D perhaps TRBD1 (5 bases). The V end was cut by 6 bases, the J end by 8 bases, with 19 bases between. Looked up from germline, CDR1 is MNHEY and CDR2 is SVGAGI. The CDR3 extends over 14 amino acids. CDR3 sequence (DNA): TGTGCCAGCAGGGGACGAACCGGACTGAGGGGCTACACCTTC. Its translation is CASRGRTGLRGYTF.